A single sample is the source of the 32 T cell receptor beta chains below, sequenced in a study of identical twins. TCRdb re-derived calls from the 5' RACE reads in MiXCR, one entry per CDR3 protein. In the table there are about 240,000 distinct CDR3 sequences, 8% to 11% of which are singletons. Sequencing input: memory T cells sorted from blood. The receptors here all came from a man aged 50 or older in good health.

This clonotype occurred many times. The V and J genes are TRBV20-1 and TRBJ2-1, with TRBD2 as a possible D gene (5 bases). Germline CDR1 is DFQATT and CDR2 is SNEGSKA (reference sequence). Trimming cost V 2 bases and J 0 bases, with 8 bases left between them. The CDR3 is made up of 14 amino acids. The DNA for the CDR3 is TGCAGTGCTAGACGAGCGGACTCCTACAATGAGCAGTTCTTC. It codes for CSARRADSYNEQFF.

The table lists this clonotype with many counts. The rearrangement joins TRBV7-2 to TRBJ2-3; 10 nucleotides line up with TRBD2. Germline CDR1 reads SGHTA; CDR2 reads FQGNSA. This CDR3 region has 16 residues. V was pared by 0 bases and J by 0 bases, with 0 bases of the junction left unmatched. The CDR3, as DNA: TGTGCCAGCAGCTTAGCGGGACTAGCGAGCACAGATACGCAGTATTTT. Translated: CASSLAGLASTDTQYF.

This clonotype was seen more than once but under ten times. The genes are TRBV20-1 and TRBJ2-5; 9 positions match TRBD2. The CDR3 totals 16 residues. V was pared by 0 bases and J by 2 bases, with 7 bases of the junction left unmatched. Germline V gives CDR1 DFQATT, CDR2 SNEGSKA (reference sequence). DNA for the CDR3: TGCAGTGCTAGAGAATTCGCTAGCGGGGCACAAGAGACCCAGTACTTC. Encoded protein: CSAREFASGAQETQYF.

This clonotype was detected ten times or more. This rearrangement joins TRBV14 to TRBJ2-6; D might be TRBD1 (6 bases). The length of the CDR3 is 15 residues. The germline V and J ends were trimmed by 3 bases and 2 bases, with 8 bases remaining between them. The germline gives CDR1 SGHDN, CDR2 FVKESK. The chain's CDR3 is CASSQTGTGANVLTF. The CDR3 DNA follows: TGTGCCAGCAGCCAGACAGGAACTGGGGCCAACGTCCTGACTTTC.

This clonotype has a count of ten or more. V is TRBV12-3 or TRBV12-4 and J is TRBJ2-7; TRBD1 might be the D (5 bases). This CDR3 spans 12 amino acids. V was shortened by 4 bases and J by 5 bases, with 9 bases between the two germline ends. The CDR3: CASSSGLNEQYF. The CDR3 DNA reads TGTGCCAGCAGTTCAGGGCTAAACGAGCAGTACTTC.

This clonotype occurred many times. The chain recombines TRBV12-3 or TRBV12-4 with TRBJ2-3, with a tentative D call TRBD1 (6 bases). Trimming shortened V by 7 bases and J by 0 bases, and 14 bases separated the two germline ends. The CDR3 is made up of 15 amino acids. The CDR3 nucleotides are TGTGCCAGCACCACCCGAGGGACAAGCACAGATACGCAGTATTTT. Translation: CASTTRGTSTDTQYF.

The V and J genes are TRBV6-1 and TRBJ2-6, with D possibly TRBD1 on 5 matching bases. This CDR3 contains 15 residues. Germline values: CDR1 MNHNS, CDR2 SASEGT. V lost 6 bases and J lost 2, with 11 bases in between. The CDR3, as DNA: TGTGCCAGCAGGGCAGGGTTTACTGGGGCCAACGTCCTGACTTTC. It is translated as CASRAGFTGANVLTF.

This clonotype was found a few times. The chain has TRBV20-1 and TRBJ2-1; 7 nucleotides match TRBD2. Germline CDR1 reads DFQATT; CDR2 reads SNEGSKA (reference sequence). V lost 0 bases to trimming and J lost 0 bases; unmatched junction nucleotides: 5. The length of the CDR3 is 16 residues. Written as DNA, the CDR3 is TGCAGTGCTAGAGAAGTCGCGGGAGCCTCCTACAATGAGCAGTTCTTC. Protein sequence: CSAREVAGASYNEQFF.

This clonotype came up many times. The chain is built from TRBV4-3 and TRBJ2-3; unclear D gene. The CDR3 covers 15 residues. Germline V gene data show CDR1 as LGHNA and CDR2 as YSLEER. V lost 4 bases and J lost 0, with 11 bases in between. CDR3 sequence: CASSPSPASTDTQYF. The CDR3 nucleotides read TGCGCCAGCAGCCCCTCGCCGGCTAGCACAGATACGCAGTATTTT.

The CDR3 nucleotides are TGTGCCAGCAGCCCGGGGGGGCGGGGCTACGAGCAGTACTTC. Protein sequence: CASSPGGRGYEQYF. The rearrangement links TRBV3-1 to TRBJ2-7; the match to TRBD2 covers 8 bases. V was clipped by 4 bases and J by 3 bases; unmatched bases: 5. There are 14 residues in the CDR3. Germline V gene sequence: CDR1 LGHDT, CDR2 YNNKEL (reference sequence).

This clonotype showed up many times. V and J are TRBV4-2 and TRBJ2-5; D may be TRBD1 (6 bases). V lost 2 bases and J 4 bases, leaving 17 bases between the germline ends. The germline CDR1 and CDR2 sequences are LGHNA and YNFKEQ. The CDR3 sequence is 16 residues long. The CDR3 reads CASSQYRDTRPETQYF. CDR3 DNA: TGTGCCAGCAGCCAATACCGGGACACCAGACCAGAGACCCAGTACTTC.

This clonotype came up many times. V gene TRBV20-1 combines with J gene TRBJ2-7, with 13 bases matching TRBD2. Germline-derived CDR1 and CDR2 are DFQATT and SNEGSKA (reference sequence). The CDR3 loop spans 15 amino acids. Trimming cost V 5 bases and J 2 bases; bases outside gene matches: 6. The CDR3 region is CSASGLAGLAYEQYF. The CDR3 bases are TGCAGTGCTTCGGGACTAGCGGGATTAGCCTACGAGCAGTACTTC.

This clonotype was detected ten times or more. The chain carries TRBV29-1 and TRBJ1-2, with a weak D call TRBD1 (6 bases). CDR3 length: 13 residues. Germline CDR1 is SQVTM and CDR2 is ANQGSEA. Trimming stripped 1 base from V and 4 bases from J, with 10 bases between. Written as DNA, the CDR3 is TGCAGCGTTGAAGGGGGGGCAGTCTATGGCTACACCTTC. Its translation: CSVEGGAVYGYTF.

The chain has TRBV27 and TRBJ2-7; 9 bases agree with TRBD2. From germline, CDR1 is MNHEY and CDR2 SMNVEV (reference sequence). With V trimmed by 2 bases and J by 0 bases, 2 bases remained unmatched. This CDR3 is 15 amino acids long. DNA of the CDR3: TGTGCCAGCAGTTTAGGACTAGCGCCCTCCTACGAGCAGTACTTC. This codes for CASSLGLAPSYEQYF.

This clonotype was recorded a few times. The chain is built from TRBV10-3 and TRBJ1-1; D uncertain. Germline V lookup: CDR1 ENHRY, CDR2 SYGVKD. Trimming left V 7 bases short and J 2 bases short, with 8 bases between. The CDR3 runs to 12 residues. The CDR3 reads CAINSGNTEAFF. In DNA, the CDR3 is TGTGCCATCAATTCAGGCAACACTGAAGCTTTCTTT.

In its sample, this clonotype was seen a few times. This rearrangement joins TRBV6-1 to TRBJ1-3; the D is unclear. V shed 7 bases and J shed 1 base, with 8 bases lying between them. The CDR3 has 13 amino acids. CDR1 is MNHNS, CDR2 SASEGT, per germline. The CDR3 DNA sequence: TGTGCCAGCAAGAGGGCATCTGGAAACACCATATATTTT. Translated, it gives CASKRASGNTIYF.

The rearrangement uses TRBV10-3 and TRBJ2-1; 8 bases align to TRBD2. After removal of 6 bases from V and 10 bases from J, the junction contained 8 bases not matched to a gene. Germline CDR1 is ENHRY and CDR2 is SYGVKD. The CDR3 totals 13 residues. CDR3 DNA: TGTGCCATCAGACTCAGCGGGAGTAGGGAGCAGTTCTTC. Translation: CAIRLSGSREQFF.

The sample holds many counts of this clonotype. The chain's CDR3 is CAWSFRVTTEAFF. The CDR3 DNA reads TGTGCCTGGAGTTTCAGGGTAACGACTGAAGCTTTCTTT. The rearrangement uses TRBV30 and TRBJ1-1; a weak D match, TRBD1 (5 bases). CDR1 and CDR2 (germline): GTSNPN, SVGIG (reference sequence). The V gene lost 2 bases and the J gene lost 5 bases, with 12 bases spanning the gap. The CDR3 has 13 amino acids.

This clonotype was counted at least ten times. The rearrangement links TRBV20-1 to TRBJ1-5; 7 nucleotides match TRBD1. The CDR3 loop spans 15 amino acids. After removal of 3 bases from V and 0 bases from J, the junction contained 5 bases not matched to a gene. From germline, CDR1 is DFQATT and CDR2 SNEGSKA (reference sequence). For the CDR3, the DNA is TGCAGTGCTAGCCTCGGGACAGCTAGCAATCAGCCCCAGCATTTT. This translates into CSASLGTASNQPQHF.

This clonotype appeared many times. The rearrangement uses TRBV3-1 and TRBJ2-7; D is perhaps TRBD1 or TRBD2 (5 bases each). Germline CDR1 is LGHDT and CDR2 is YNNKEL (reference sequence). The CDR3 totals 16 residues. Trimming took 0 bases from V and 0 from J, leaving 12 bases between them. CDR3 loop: CASSQDRGQSSYEQYF. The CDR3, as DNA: TGTGCCAGCAGCCAAGATCGGGGCCAGAGCTCCTACGAGCAGTACTTC.

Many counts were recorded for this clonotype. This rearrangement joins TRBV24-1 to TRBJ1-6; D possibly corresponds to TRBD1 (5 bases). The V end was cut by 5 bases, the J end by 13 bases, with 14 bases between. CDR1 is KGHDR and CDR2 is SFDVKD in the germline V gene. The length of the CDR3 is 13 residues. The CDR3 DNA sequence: TGTGCCACCAGTGTATCGGGGACTTCGCCCCTCCACTTT. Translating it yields CATSVSGTSPLHF.

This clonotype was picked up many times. Here the CDR3 reads CSARRGGFPAFF. For the CDR3, the DNA is TGCAGTGCTAGGAGAGGGGGGTTCCCAGCTTTCTTT. The V gene is TRBV20-1, the J gene TRBJ1-1; D perhaps matches TRBD1 (6 bases). Germline V gene lookup returns CDR1 DFQATT and CDR2 SNEGSKA (reference sequence). The V gene lost 3 bases and the J gene lost 10 bases, with 15 bases spanning the gap. The CDR3 has 12 amino acids.

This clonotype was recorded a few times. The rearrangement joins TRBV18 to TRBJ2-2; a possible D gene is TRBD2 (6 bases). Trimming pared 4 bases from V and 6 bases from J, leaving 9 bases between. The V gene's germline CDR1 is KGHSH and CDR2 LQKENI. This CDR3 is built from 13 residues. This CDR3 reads CASSQLASGELFF. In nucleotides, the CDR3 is TGTGCCAGCTCACAACTAGCATCCGGGGAGCTGTTTTTT.

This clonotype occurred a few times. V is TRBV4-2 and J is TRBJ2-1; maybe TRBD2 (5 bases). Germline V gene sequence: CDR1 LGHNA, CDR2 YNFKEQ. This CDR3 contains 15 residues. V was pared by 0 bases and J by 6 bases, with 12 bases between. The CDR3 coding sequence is TGTGCCAGCAGCCAAGAACGTCTAGCTAGCAATGAGCAGTTCTTC. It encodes CASSQERLASNEQFF.

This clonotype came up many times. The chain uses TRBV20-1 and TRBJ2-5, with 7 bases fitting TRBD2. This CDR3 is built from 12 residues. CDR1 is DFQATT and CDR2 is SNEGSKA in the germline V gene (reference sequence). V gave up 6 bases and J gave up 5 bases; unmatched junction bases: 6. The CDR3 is CSAEDGGETQYF. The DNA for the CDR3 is TGCAGTGCCGAAGACGGGGGGGAGACCCAGTACTTC.

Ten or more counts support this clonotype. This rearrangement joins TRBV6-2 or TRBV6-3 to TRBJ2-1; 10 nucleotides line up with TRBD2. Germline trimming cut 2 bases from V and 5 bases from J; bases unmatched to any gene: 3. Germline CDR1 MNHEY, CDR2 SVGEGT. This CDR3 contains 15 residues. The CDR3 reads CASSYGTSAHNEQFF. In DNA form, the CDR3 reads TGTGCCAGCAGTTACGGGACTAGCGCGCACAATGAGCAGTTCTTC.

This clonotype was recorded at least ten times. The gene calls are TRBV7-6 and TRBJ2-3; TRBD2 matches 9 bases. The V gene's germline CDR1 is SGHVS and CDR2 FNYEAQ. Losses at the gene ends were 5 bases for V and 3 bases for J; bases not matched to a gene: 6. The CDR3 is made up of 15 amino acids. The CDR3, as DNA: TGTGCCAGCAGCCTGGGACTAGCTAGGACAGATACGCAGTATTTT. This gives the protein CASSLGLARTDTQYF.

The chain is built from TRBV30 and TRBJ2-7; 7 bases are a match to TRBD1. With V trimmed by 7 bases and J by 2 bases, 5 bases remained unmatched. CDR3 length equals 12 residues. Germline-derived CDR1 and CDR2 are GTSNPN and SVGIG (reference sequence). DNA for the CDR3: TGTGCCTTCTCCGACAGGGCCTACGAGCAGTACTTC. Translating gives CAFSDRAYEQYF.

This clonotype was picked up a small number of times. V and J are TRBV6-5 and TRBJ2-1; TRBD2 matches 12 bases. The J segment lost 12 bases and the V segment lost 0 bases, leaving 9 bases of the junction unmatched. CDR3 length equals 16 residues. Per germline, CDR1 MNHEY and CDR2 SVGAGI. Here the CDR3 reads CASSYSRTSGARGQFF. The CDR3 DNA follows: TGTGCCAGCAGTTACTCGAGGACTAGCGGGGCGCGTGGGCAGTTCTTC.

The DNA for the CDR3 is TGCAGCGGCAAACTAGCGGGGCGTCAAGAGACCCAGTACTTC. Residues: CSGKLAGRQETQYF. The rearrangement uses TRBV29-1 and TRBJ2-5, with 10 bases that match TRBD2. The CDR3 is made up of 14 amino acids. The ends lost 7 bases at V and 2 bases at J; junction bases unmatched: 7. Per the germline V gene, CDR1 is SQVTM and CDR2 is ANQGSEA.

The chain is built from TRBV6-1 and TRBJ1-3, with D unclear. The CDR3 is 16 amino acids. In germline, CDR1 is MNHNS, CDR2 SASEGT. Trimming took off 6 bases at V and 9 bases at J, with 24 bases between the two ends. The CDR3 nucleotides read TGTGCCAGCAGACCACCTGGCTCAGAAGAGTCCGCCACCATATATTTT. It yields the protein CASRPPGSEESATIYF.

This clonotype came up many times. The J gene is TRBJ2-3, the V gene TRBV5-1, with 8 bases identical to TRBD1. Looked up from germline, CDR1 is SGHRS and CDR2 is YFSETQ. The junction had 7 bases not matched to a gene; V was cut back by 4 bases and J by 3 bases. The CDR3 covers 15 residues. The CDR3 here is CASSMDRAATDTQYF. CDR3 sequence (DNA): TGCGCCAGCAGCATGGACAGGGCGGCGACAGATACGCAGTATTTT. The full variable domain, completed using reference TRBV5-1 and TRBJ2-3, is KAGVTQTPRYLIKTRGQQVTLSCSPISGHRSVSWYQQTPGQGLQFLFEYFSETQRNKGNFPGRFSGRQFSNSRSEMNVSTLELGDSALYLCASSMDRAATDTQYFGPGTRLTVL.